This T cell receptor beta chain is drawn from a study of Ad26.COV2.S vaccination and SARS-CoV-2 variants. Regarding the study as a whole: Researchers cautioned that TCR breadth and depth analyses may have underestimated total T cell responses.

Treatment described: roughly 18 received Ad26.COV2.S at low or high dose, single or two shots; about 5 received placebo; per-sample allocation not given. All samples were drawn on day 63, counting from the first vaccine or placebo injection. TCRdb keeps only in-frame clones here, not all; method: immunoSEQ multiplex PCR. The data show hundreds of thousands of clones, around 90% seen once. Concerning this clone itself: Its specificity is not known. Other DNA variants within this sample encode the same CDR3.

V shed 0 bases and J shed 0 bases, with 3 bases lying between them. Germline CDR1 and CDR2: KGHDR and SFDVKD. The CDR3 loop spans 14 amino acids. The chain carries TRBV24-1 and TRBJ2-3; no reliable D call. The source was peripheral blood, collected in a trial of Ad26.COV2.S vaccine versus placebo. The receptor comes from a person between 18 and 65 years old who received the Ad26.COV2.S COVID-19 vaccine or a placebo. CDR3 bases: TGTGCCACCAGTGATTTGCGCAGCACAGATACGCAGTATTTT. As protein: CATSDLRSTDTQYF.